Below are 18 T cell receptor beta chains sequenced from a single sample in a study of T cell repertoires in cytomegalovirus infection. MiXCR, applied by TCRdb to the reads, yields one record per CDR3 protein. The table includes about 490,000 distinct CDR3 sequences, 10% to 12% detected once. Specimen: PBMCs. The receptors were gathered from a human donor in good health (CMV status not recorded). Some clones in this sample may be carry-over from other donors' samples.

This chain uses TRBV20-1 with TRBJ2-2; 16 nucleotides agree with TRBD2. This CDR3 spans 16 amino acids. V lost 6 bases and J lost 5; bases outside the gene matches: 6. The germline CDR1 and CDR2 sequences are DFQATT and SNEGSKA (reference sequence). The CDR3 is CSARGLAGGHTGELFF. DNA of the CDR3: TGCAGTGCCCGGGGACTAGCGGGGGGGCATACCGGGGAGCTGTTTTTT.

This clonotype was seen ten or more times. The CDR3 reads CASSSRDRVSQPQHF. CDR3 coding DNA: TGTGCCAGCAGTAGTCGGGACAGGGTGAGCCAGCCCCAGCATTTT. The V and J genes are TRBV12-3 or TRBV12-4 and TRBJ1-5; 9 bases map to TRBD1. V trimming: 5 bases; J trimming: 7 bases; junction bases outside the gene matches: 9. The CDR3 consists of 15 residues.

This clonotype was observed a few times. The chain combines TRBV2 with TRBJ1-2; no definite D call. V was shortened by 10 bases and J by 4 bases, with 13 bases between the two germline ends. The CDR3 contains 12 residues. Looked up from germline, CDR1 is SNHLY and CDR2 is FYNNEI. The CDR3 region is CAIASGPYGYTF. As DNA, the CDR3 is TGTGCCATTGCATCTGGGCCCTATGGCTACACCTTC.

The chain couples TRBV9 to TRBJ2-7, with D perhaps matching TRBD2 (6 bases). Germline lookup yields CDR1 SGDLS and CDR2 YYNGEE. The CDR3 contains 15 residues. Trimming stripped 3 bases from V and 0 bases from J, with 13 bases between. The CDR3 is CASSEGGDRSYEQYF. The CDR3 DNA is TGTGCCAGCAGCGAAGGAGGGGACCGCTCCTACGAGCAGTACTTC.

This clonotype was seen at least ten times. V is TRBV7-8 and J is TRBJ1-3; D gene uncertain. Germline values: CDR1 SGHVS, CDR2 FQNEAQ. V was shortened by 2 bases and J by 0 bases, with 8 bases between the two germline ends. This CDR3 region has 15 residues. In DNA form, the CDR3 reads TGTGCCAGCAGCTTAAGCTGGGGCTCTGGAAACACCATATATTTT. Amino acid sequence: CASSLSWGSGNTIYF.

This clonotype was picked up many times. The gene calls are TRBV5-4 and TRBJ2-5; D is unclear. CDR3 length: 14 amino acids. V was shortened by 4 bases and J by 1 base, with 11 bases between the two germline ends. From germline, CDR1 is SGHNT and CDR2 YYREEE (reference sequence). The CDR3: CASSGPRAQETQYF. The CDR3 nucleotides read TGTGCCAGCAGCGGTCCCCGGGCCCAAGAGACCCAGTACTTC.

This clonotype has at least ten counts. The chain is built from TRBV7-2 and TRBJ2-7; D is undetermined. V was clipped by 2 bases and J by 5 bases, with 1 base between them. The CDR3 sequence is 10 residues long. In germline, CDR1 is SGHTA, CDR2 FQGNSA. CDR3 region: CASSLHEQYF. DNA for the CDR3: TGTGCCAGCAGCTTACACGAGCAGTACTTC.

This clonotype was counted ten times or more. This chain links TRBV4-2 with TRBJ2-3, with 7 bases identical to TRBD1. From germline, CDR1 is LGHNA and CDR2 YNFKEQ. V shed 0 bases, J shed 3 bases, and the junction held 12 bases outside the gene matches. The CDR3 has 18 amino acids. CDR3 region: CASSQDEGGRIGTDTQYF. For the CDR3, the DNA is TGTGCCAGCAGCCAAGATGAAGGGGGCCGGATAGGAACAGATACGCAGTATTTT.

This clonotype was found many times. The genes are TRBV11-2 and TRBJ2-7, with D tentatively TRBD2 (6 bases). This CDR3 comprises 14 residues. V shed 10 bases and J shed 0 bases, with 16 bases lying between them. CDR1 and CDR2 (germline): SGHAT, FQNNGV. DNA for the CDR3: TGTGCCACCGGCCGCGGGATGGGCTCCTACGAGCAGTACTTC. It translates to CATGRGMGSYEQYF.

This clonotype was picked up many times. The chain is built from TRBV2 and TRBJ1-6; 7 bases agree with TRBD1. The CDR3 is 13 residues long. CDR1 and CDR2 (germline): SNHLY, FYNNEI. With 8 bases clipped from V and 6 bases from J, the junction kept 4 bases outside the gene matches. The chain's CDR3 is CASRDSSNSPLHF. The CDR3 DNA follows: TGTGCCAGCCGGGACAGTTCTAATTCACCCCTCCACTTT.

There are many counts of this clonotype. V gene TRBV5-1 combines with J gene TRBJ2-4; D may be TRBD1 (5 bases). The V gene's germline CDR1 is SGHRS and CDR2 YFSETQ. The CDR3 runs 16 residues. V was shortened by 4 bases and J by 3 bases, with 17 bases between the two germline ends. The CDR3 nucleotides read TGCGCCAGCAGCCGAACCCAGGGCACGGGCAAAAACATTCAGTACTTC. Translation: CASSRTQGTGKNIQYF.

The chain links TRBV5-1 to TRBJ2-3; D gene uncertain. The CDR3 has 13 residues. The germline V gene has CDR1 SGHRS and CDR2 YFSETQ. V gave up 0 bases and J gave up 4 bases, with 6 bases separating them. CDR3 bases: TGCGCCAGCAGCTTGGATACGGCAGATACGCAGTATTTT. It translates to CASSLDTADTQYF. Full variable domain (rest looked up from reference TRBV5-1 and TRBJ2-3): KAGVTQTPRYLIKTRGQQVTLSCSPISGHRSVSWYQQTPGQGLQFLFEYFSETQRNKGNFPGRFSGRQFSNSRSEMNVSTLELGDSALYLCASSLDTADTQYFGPGTRLTVL.

This clonotype was observed at least ten times. This chain uses TRBV7-2 with TRBJ2-7, with D perhaps matching TRBD2 (5 bases). Germline loops: CDR1 SGHTA, CDR2 FQGNSA. Trimming stripped 1 base from V and 1 base from J, with 14 bases between. This CDR3 spans 16 amino acids. CDR3 coding DNA: TGTGCCAGCAGCTTAGACCTTCGAGCGGCTTCCTACGAGCAGTACTTC. Its protein product is CASSLDLRAASYEQYF. The full variable domain, completed using reference TRBV7-2 and TRBJ2-7, is GAGVSQSPSNKVTEKGKDVELRCDPISGHTALYWYRQSLGQGLEFLIYFQGNSAPDKSGLPSDRFSAERTGGSVSTLTIQRTQQEDSAVYLCASSLDLRAASYEQYFGPGTRLTVT.

A few counts support this clonotype. This chain connects TRBV14 to TRBJ2-7, with D unclear. The ends were cut back, 5 bases at V and 5 bases at J, with 7 bases in the middle. The CDR3 runs 11 residues. In germline, CDR1 is SGHDN, CDR2 FVKESK. Here the CDR3 reads CASSNVHEQYF. DNA for the CDR3: TGTGCCAGCAGCAACGTCCACGAGCAGTACTTC.

This clonotype was observed at least ten times. V and J are TRBV6-1 and TRBJ2-1, with 14 bases lining up with TRBD2. Germline assignment: CDR1 MNHNS and CDR2 SASEGT. The CDR3 covers 16 residues. The V segment lost 2 bases and the J segment 5 bases; nucleotides outside the gene matches: 2. CDR3 DNA: TGTGCCAGCAGTGAACGGGGACTAGCGGGAGACAATGAGCAGTTCTTC. Translating gives CASSERGLAGDNEQFF.

This clonotype was seen at least ten times. The chain recombines TRBV7-2 with TRBJ1-2, with 11 bases identical to TRBD1. This CDR3 spans 15 amino acids. Per germline, CDR1 SGHTA and CDR2 FQGNSA. V shed 10 bases, J shed 5 bases, and the junction held 12 bases outside the gene matches. CDR3 amino acids: CATRLGQGALYGYTF. In nucleotides, the CDR3 is TGTGCCACCCGACTTGGACAGGGGGCTTTGTATGGCTACACCTTC.

This clonotype came up a few times. The CDR3 DNA sequence: TGCGCCACCGGCCGGGAAACCCGAGGGGGTGAGCAGTTCTTC. Translation gives CATGRETRGGEQFF. The gene calls are TRBV10-2 and TRBJ2-1, with D tentatively TRBD1 (6 bases). Trimming removed 10 bases from V and 9 bases from J, with 22 bases in between. This CDR3 is built from 14 residues. The V gene's germline CDR1 is WSHSY and CDR2 SAAADI.

This clonotype showed up many times. The chain uses TRBV19 and TRBJ1-1; D is unclear. Trimming cost V 7 bases and J 9 bases, with 21 bases left between them. Germline V gene lookup returns CDR1 LNHDA and CDR2 SQIVND (reference sequence). The CDR3 has 14 residues. The chain's CDR3 is CASTNRAPLIKAFF. For the CDR3, the DNA is TGTGCCAGTACTAATCGCGCTCCCCTGATAAAAGCTTTCTTT.